What follows are 10 T cell receptor beta chains derived from one specimen sequenced in a study of shared clonotypes between healthy human individuals. TCRdb's table, derived via immunoSEQ multiplex PCR, lists solely in-frame clones and lacks some. The table records under 1,900,000 clones, less than 99% of them present only once. The sample consisted of naive CD4+ T cells sorted from blood. Subset of the sample: CD45RA+ positively selected. The receptors were sampled from a man aged 25-40 years in good health.

This clone was picked up one time. The genes are TRBV30 and TRBJ2-3, with 8 positions matching TRBD2. V lost 6 bases, J lost 2 bases, and 4 bases stayed unmatched. Per germline, CDR1 GTSNPN and CDR2 SVGIG (reference sequence). CDR3 size: 13 residues. The CDR3 DNA follows: TGTGCCTGCTCTAGCGGGCCCACAGATACGCAGTATTTT. Amino acids: CACSSGPTDTQYF.

The CDR3 reads CAWSVRQYYEQYF. The CDR3 DNA reads TGTGCCTGGAGTGTACGGCAATATTACGAGCAGTACTTC. V usage is TRBV30 and J usage is TRBJ2-7; no definite D call. Trimming shortened V by 0 bases and J by 4 bases, and 10 bases separated the two germline ends. CDR3 length equals 13 residues. Germline CDR1 reads GTSNPN; CDR2 reads SVGIG (reference sequence).

The V and J genes are TRBV28 and TRBJ2-7; D might be TRBD1 (5 bases). In germline, CDR1 is MDHEN, CDR2 SYDVKM. V gave up 2 bases and J gave up 3 bases, with 8 bases separating them. This CDR3 has 13 residues. DNA for the CDR3: TGTGCCAGCAGTTTAGGGGCTAACTACGAGCAGTACTTC. Translated: CASSLGANYEQYF.

The chain has TRBV7-3 and TRBJ2-7, with 7 bases that match TRBD2. Trimming at V came to 4 bases and at J to 6 bases, leaving 6 bases not matched to a gene. The CDR3 length is 13 residues. Germline-derived CDR1 and CDR2 are SGHTA and FQGTGA. CDR3 bases: TGTGCCAGCAGCTCAGCGATAGCGGGCGAGCAGTACTTC. It translates to CASSSAIAGEQYF.

The chain is built from TRBV27 and TRBJ2-3; D call uncertain. This CDR3 has 13 amino acids. The ends were cut back, 1 base at V and 5 bases at J, with 7 bases in the middle. The germline V gene has CDR1 MNHEY and CDR2 SMNVEV (reference sequence). For the CDR3, the DNA is TGTGCCAGCAGTTTATATTTGGGAGATACGCAGTATTTT. It codes for CASSLYLGDTQYF.

V and J are TRBV28 and TRBJ2-1; D uncertain. The CDR3 is 16 amino acids. The germline V and J ends were trimmed by 6 bases and 5 bases, with 20 bases remaining between them. Germline V lookup: CDR1 MDHEN, CDR2 SYDVKM. The CDR3 DNA is TGTGCCAGCAGGGGCCCCGGGTCACAATTCAACAATGAGCAGTTCTTC. The encoded protein is CASRGPGSQFNNEQFF.

The chain carries TRBV27 and TRBJ1-5; 7 bases are a match to TRBD1. V lost 5 bases, J lost 0 bases, and 13 bases stayed unmatched. The CDR3 covers 18 residues. Looked up from germline, CDR1 is MNHEY and CDR2 is SMNVEV (reference sequence). The CDR3 sequence: CASSPLGQPWNSNQPQHF. The CDR3 nucleotides read TGTGCCAGCAGTCCCTTGGGACAGCCGTGGAATAGCAATCAGCCCCAGCATTTT.

As regards this clone: This same CDR3 is encoded by further DNA sequences in the sample. The J gene is TRBJ2-5, the V gene TRBV5-4; 8 bases are shared with TRBD1. The V gene end was trimmed by 2 bases and the J gene end by 5 bases; junction bases not matched to a gene: 2. CDR1 is SGHNT, CDR2 YYREEE, per germline (reference sequence). This CDR3 region has 13 residues. Here the CDR3 DNA reads TGTGCCAGCAGCTTCAGGGGGCGGGAGACCCAGTACTTC. Its translation is CASSFRGRETQYF.

The genes are TRBV19 and TRBJ2-1, with a possible D match to TRBD1 (7 bases). Trimming cost V 7 bases and J 9 bases, with 13 bases left between them. CDR1 is LNHDA and CDR2 is SQIVND in the germline V gene (reference sequence). The CDR3 extends over 12 amino acids. In DNA form, the CDR3 reads TGTGCCAGTACCAGGGGGGAGCGTGAGCAGTTCTTC. Protein sequence: CASTRGEREQFF.

A note on this clone: One junction end disagrees with the germline gene, perhaps due to a read error. The chain couples TRBV7-7 to TRBJ1-1, with 8 bases aligning to TRBD1. Germline CDR1 and CDR2: SSHAT and FNYEAQ (reference sequence). This CDR3 has 11 amino acids. The CDR3 DNA reads TGTGCTAGCAGCGTGACAGGGGCAGCTTTCTTT. Translation: CASSVTGAAFF. The whole variable domain, filled in from reference TRBV7-7 and TRBJ1-1, reads GAGVSQSPRYKVTKRGQDVTLRCDPISSHATLYWYQQALGQGPEFLTYFNYEAQPDKSGLPSDRFSAERPEGSISTLTIQRTEQRDSAMYRCASSVTGAAFFGQGTRLTVV.